This T cell receptor beta chain appears in the sequencing data of a study of blood T cell repertoires in COVID-19. Overall study: Sources were T cells, B-cell-depleted T cells, or PBMCs; the material itself was cDNA or gDNA.

CDR1 and CDR2 (germline): MNHEY, SVGAGI. V was trimmed by 7 bases and J by 9 bases, leaving 10 bases between them. The CDR3 loop spans 12 amino acids. Generated by immunoSEQ multiplex PCR, the TCRdb table keeps only in-frame clones and is missing some. The data hold under 200,000 clones, with roughly 77% observed a single time. The rearrangement uses TRBV6-5 and TRBJ1-6; maybe TRBD1 (6 bases). Sequenced material: peripheral blood. This TCR derives from a man aged 65 to 85 with active or convalescent COVID-19. CDR3 in DNA: TGTGCCAGCATGACAGGATTTTCACCCCTCCACTTT. Translation: CASMTGFSPLHF.